Listed here are 22 T cell receptor beta chains from one sample, sequenced in a study of graft-versus-host responses after intestinal transplantation. Which antigens these TCRs recognize remains unknown. The table came from immunoSEQ multiplex PCR; TCRdb's copy has only in-frame clones and leaves some out. Altogether about 120,000 clones are present, 85% to 95% being singletons, with the ten largest covering 3% to 4%. The sample was unstimulated CD8+ T cells sorted from spleen or lymph node cells, taken before intestinal transplant. The source of these receptors is a human donor who received an intestinal transplant.

This chain uses TRBV12-2 with TRBJ2-5. TRBV12-2 is deemed a pseudogene. This CDR3 has 18 residues. CDR3 coding DNA: TGTGCAAGTCGCTTAGAAAGCCCCCTGAACCCCGGAAAAGAGACCCAGTACTTC. It specifies CASRLESPLNPGKETQYF.

The rearrangement joins TRBV5-4 to TRBJ1-2; the D is unclear. With 3 bases removed from V and 3 bases from J, the gap between germline ends came to 18 bases. The CDR3 extends over 16 amino acids. Looked up from germline, CDR1 is SGHNT and CDR2 is YYREEE (reference sequence). The CDR3 region is CASSSPSSSGHYGYTF. Here the CDR3 DNA reads TGTGCCAGCAGCTCCCCGTCTTCATCCGGGCACTATGGCTACACCTTC.

The rearrangement joins TRBV4-1 to TRBJ2-7; D gene ambiguous. Germline CDR1 MGHRA, CDR2 YSYEKL. V lost 1 base and J 0 bases, leaving 10 bases between the germline ends. The CDR3 consists of 15 residues. The CDR3 sequence: CASSQVGGTSYEQYF. The CDR3 nucleotides read TGCGCCAGCAGCCAAGTCGGCGGAACCTCCTACGAGCAGTACTTC.

The chain couples TRBV7-7 to TRBJ2-1, with D unclear. This CDR3 spans 15 amino acids. The V gene's germline CDR1 is SSHAT and CDR2 FNYEAQ (reference sequence). V lost 2 bases, J lost 6 bases, and 14 bases lay in between. The CDR3 sequence is CASSLSASTGNEQFF. CDR3 sequence (DNA): TGTGCCAGCAGCTTATCTGCCTCCACGGGCAATGAGCAGTTCTTC.

The V call is TRBV9, the J call TRBJ1-5, with 7 bases that match TRBD1. Germline trimming cut 4 bases from V and 6 bases from J; bases unmatched to any gene: 7. CDR3 length: 14 amino acids. Looked up from germline, CDR1 is SGDLS and CDR2 is YYNGEE. For the CDR3, the DNA is TGTGCCAGCAGCCTGGGAGGGGGCAGTCAGCCCCAGCATTTT. The encoded protein is CASSLGGGSQPQHF.

The chain links TRBV11-2 to TRBJ2-7; D unresolved. The CDR3 consists of 12 residues. The germline V gene encodes CDR1 SGHAT and CDR2 FQNNGV. V was clipped by 1 base and J by 0 bases, with 1 base between them. The CDR3: CASSLVSYEQYF. The CDR3 DNA is TGTGCCAGCAGCTTAGTCTCCTACGAGCAGTACTTC.

V and J are TRBV2 and TRBJ2-7, with D uncertain. The CDR3 runs to 12 residues. Germline V lookup: CDR1 SNHLY, CDR2 FYNNEI. Trimming removed 5 bases from V and 5 bases from J, with 10 bases in between. DNA of the CDR3: TGTGCCAGCAGTTACGTTCCCCACGAGCAGTACTTC. It yields the protein CASSYVPHEQYF.

This clone showed up just once. J is TRBJ2-5 and V is TRBV11-2, with D perhaps TRBD2 (7 bases). The CDR3 is 15 amino acids. Trimming removed 5 bases from V and 4 bases from J, with 17 bases in between. CDR1 and CDR2 (germline): SGHAT, FQNNGV. The CDR3 DNA is TGTGCCAGCAGCGATACAGGGAGGGGAGGAGAGACCCAGTACTTC. Protein sequence: CASSDTGRGGETQYF.

The rearrangement joins TRBV4-1 to TRBJ1-5; a weak D match, TRBD1 (5 bases). The length of the CDR3 is 22 residues. Between the trimmed V and J ends, which lost 0 bases and 1 base, there was a span of 28 bases. Germline CDR1 is MGHRA and CDR2 is YSYEKL. The CDR3 loop is CASSQDLFLITKNRDSNQPQHF. The CDR3 bases are TGCGCCAGCAGCCAAGATCTTTTTTTGATCACCAAAAACCGGGACAGCAATCAGCCCCAGCATTTT.

A few counts support this clone. The chain links TRBV19 to TRBJ2-7; possibly TRBD1 for D (5 bases). Germline values: CDR1 LNHDA, CDR2 SQIVND (reference sequence). Trimming took off 3 bases at V and 3 bases at J, with 12 bases between the two ends. The CDR3 has 14 amino acids. The CDR3 is CASSIYGHNYEQYF. CDR3 coding DNA: TGTGCCAGTAGTATTTACGGACATAACTACGAGCAGTACTTC.

The chain uses TRBV9 and TRBJ2-6, with D uncertain. Germline lookup yields CDR1 SGDLS and CDR2 YYNGEE. The germline V and J ends were trimmed by 1 base and 4 bases, with 18 bases remaining between them. The CDR3 spans 18 residues. The CDR3 loop reads CASSVPAGFPKGANVLTF. The CDR3 DNA sequence: TGTGCCAGCAGCGTACCCGCAGGCTTCCCCAAAGGGGCCAACGTCCTGACTTTC.

The genes are TRBV7-3 and TRBJ2-2, with 9 bases identical to TRBD1. Germline trimming cut 4 bases from V and 3 bases from J; bases unmatched to any gene: 3. This CDR3 is built from 15 residues. CDR1 SGHTA and CDR2 FQGTGA come from the germline V gene. The CDR3 DNA follows: TGTGCCAGCAGCTCTACAGGGGGCCACACCGGGGAGCTGTTTTTT. Translated, it gives CASSSTGGHTGELFF. Full variable domain (rest looked up from reference TRBV7-3 and TRBJ2-2): GAGVSQTPSNKVTEKGKYVELRCDPISGHTALYWYRQSLGQGPEFLIYFQGTGAADDSGLPNDRFFAVRPEGSVSTLKIQRTERGDSAVYLCASSSTGGHTGELFFGEGSRLTVL.

The chain recombines TRBV19 with TRBJ2-7, with D maybe TRBD1 (6 bases). Trimming stripped 8 bases from V and 0 bases from J, with 11 bases between. The germline CDR1 and CDR2 sequences are LNHDA and SQIVND (reference sequence). The CDR3 consists of 13 residues. The CDR3 is CASSDRNSYEQYF. In nucleotides, the CDR3 is TGTGCCAGTTCAGACAGGAACTCCTACGAGCAGTACTTC.

The chain couples TRBV7-9 to TRBJ2-1; TRBD2 agrees at 8 bases. The CDR3 is 16 residues long. From germline, CDR1 is SEHNR and CDR2 FQNEAQ (reference sequence). Trimming at V came to 4 bases and at J to 5 bases, leaving 10 bases not matched to a gene. CDR3: CASSSRPLAEDNEQFF. The CDR3 bases are TGTGCCAGCAGCTCCCGCCCACTAGCGGAGGACAATGAGCAGTTCTTC.

The chain joins TRBV19 to TRBJ2-1; D gene uncertain. Germline CDR1 and CDR2: LNHDA and SQIVND (reference sequence). The CDR3 totals 19 residues. The V and J ends lost 2 bases and 10 bases respectively, with 30 bases between them. CDR3 in DNA: TGTGCCAGTAGTATACTTCCCCTCCCCCGCCTGGGCGGCTGGGGAGAGCAGTTCTTC. This gives the protein CASSILPLPRLGGWGEQFF.

Only one count was recorded for this clone. The chain employs TRBV10-3 and TRBJ2-3; weak D call: TRBD1 (6 bases). This CDR3 spans 15 amino acids. The V end lost 6 bases, the J end lost 4 bases, and 17 bases lay between the germline ends. The germline gives CDR1 ENHRY, CDR2 SYGVKD. CDR3 DNA: TGTGCCATCAGCCTCCACAGGGTGGGGGCAGATACGCAGTATTTT. Its protein product is CAISLHRVGADTQYF.

V gene TRBV5-4 combines with J gene TRBJ2-7, with a weak D call TRBD1 (6 bases). Trimming removed 4 bases from V and 0 bases from J, with 11 bases in between. This CDR3 contains 14 residues. Germline loops: CDR1 SGHNT, CDR2 YYREEE (reference sequence). The CDR3 loop is CASSIQGSSYEQYF. Here the CDR3 DNA reads TGTGCCAGCAGCATACAGGGAAGCTCCTACGAGCAGTACTTC. The full variable domain, completed using reference TRBV5-4 and TRBJ2-7, is ETGVTQSPTHLIKTRGQQVTLRCSSQSGHNTVSWYQQALGQGPQFIFQYYREEENGRGNFPPRFSGLQFPNYSSELNVNALELDDSALYLCASSIQGSSYEQYFGPGTRLTVT.

This clone appeared once. The V and J genes are TRBV27 and TRBJ2-2, with 12 bases matching TRBD2. This CDR3 comprises 19 residues. Trimming took 7 bases from V and 0 from J; bases not matched to a gene: 12. Germline CDR1 is MNHEY and CDR2 is SMNVEV (reference sequence). The CDR3 here is CASTFGTSGSLANTGELFF. The CDR3 DNA follows: TGTGCCAGCACCTTCGGGACTAGCGGGTCACTTGCGAACACCGGGGAGCTGTTTTTT.

CDR3 loop: CASSLGRRGGNEQFF. CDR3 in DNA: TGTGCCAGCAGCTTAGGCCGGCGTGGAGGTAATGAGCAGTTCTTC. The chain recombines TRBV13 with TRBJ2-1, with TRBD2 as a possible D gene (5 bases). Trimming pared 0 bases from V and 7 bases from J, leaving 13 bases between. CDR1 PRHDT and CDR2 FYEKMQ come from the germline V gene (reference sequence). This CDR3 has 15 residues.

This chain uses TRBV27 with TRBJ2-4, with D hard to call. Trimming took off 5 bases at V and 4 bases at J, with 18 bases between the two ends. This CDR3 has 16 residues. Germline loops: CDR1 MNHEY, CDR2 SMNVEV (reference sequence). The CDR3 region is CASSPNLEFRKNIQYF. The DNA of the CDR3 is TGTGCCAGCAGTCCGAACCTGGAATTCCGAAAAAACATTCAGTACTTC.

A word on this clone: At one end, the junction sequence differs from germline, possibly due to a read error. This chain joins TRBV11-2 and TRBJ1-1, with D possibly TRBD1 on 5 matching bases. CDR3 length: 11 residues. Germline CDR1 SGHAT, CDR2 FQNNGV. The CDR3 reads CASSFGWGYSF. The CDR3 DNA reads as TGTGCCAGCAGCTTCGGATGGGGCTATAGCTTT.

The chain couples TRBV6-5 to TRBJ2-1, with 7 positions matching TRBD1. The CDR3 spans 15 residues. The trim removed 7 bases at V and 0 bases at J, leaving 6 bases unmatched. The germline V gene has CDR1 MNHEY and CDR2 SVGAGI. In DNA, the CDR3 is TGTGCCAGCAAGCCGGGACAGAGCTCCTACAATGAGCAGTTCTTC. Its protein product is CASKPGQSSYNEQFF.